These 5 T cell receptor beta chains were sequenced from one sample in a study of human T cells and chemical hapten exposure. Specified time point: patch test 3, about 24 weeks after DPC sensitization. Treatment in this sample: therapeutic diphenylcyclopropenone sensitization with weekly scalp DPC. TCRdb ran MiXCR on the RACE reads and lists one entry per CDR3 protein. Here the sample spans some 79,000 distinct CDR3 sequences, 10% to 12% being singletons. The source material was whole blood, sampled in connection with sensitization to the hapten diphenylcyclopropenone (DPC). The origin of the receptors is a woman aged 50 to 60 with alopecia areata. Some clones in this sample may be carry-over from other donors' samples.

This clonotype was seen a handful of times. This sequence joins TRBV25-1 and TRBJ2-7; D perhaps matches TRBD2 (5 bases). The V end was cut by 4 bases, the J end by 7 bases, with 11 bases between. Germline V lookup: CDR1 MGHDK, CDR2 SYGVNS. The CDR3 is 12 residues long. CDR3: CASSGRPGEQYF. The CDR3 DNA reads TGTGCCAGCAGTGGTCGGCCGGGAGAGCAGTACTTC.

This clonotype occurred many times. The chain employs TRBV30 and TRBJ2-7, with 9 bases matching TRBD1. The CDR3 has 14 amino acids. The J segment lost 3 bases and the V segment lost 1 base, leaving 4 bases of the junction unmatched. CDR1 GTSNPN and CDR2 SVGIG come from the germline V gene (reference sequence). The CDR3 DNA sequence: TGTGCCTGGAGTGGAAGGGACAGGGACTACGAGCAGTACTTC. Its translation is CAWSGRDRDYEQYF.

The sample holds many counts of this clonotype. The J gene is TRBJ2-1, the V gene TRBV27; 16 nucleotides align to TRBD2. The V gene's germline CDR1 is MNHEY and CDR2 SMNVEV (reference sequence). The CDR3 length is 16 residues. Losses at the gene ends were 2 bases for V and 10 bases for J; bases not matched to a gene: 5. The chain's CDR3 is CASSLKGLAGGREQFF. The DNA for the CDR3 is TGTGCCAGCAGTTTAAAGGGACTAGCGGGAGGGAGAGAGCAGTTCTTC.

This clonotype showed up many times. The rearrangement uses TRBV27 and TRBJ2-2, with no clear D. V was shortened by 3 bases and J by 6 bases, with 5 bases between the two germline ends. Per germline, CDR1 MNHEY and CDR2 SMNVEV (reference sequence). The CDR3 length is 12 residues. CDR3 protein: CASSFRAGELFF. The CDR3 coding sequence is TGTGCCAGCAGTTTTCGGGCCGGGGAGCTGTTTTTT.

This clonotype was counted between two and nine times. The V gene is TRBV2, the J gene TRBJ2-5; D may match TRBD1 or TRBD2 (5 bases each). The CDR3 spans 13 residues. The germline V gene has CDR1 SNHLY and CDR2 FYNNEI. Trimming removed 7 bases from V and 4 bases from J, with 13 bases in between. CDR3 amino acids: CASNPVGTETQYF. CDR3 nucleotide sequence: TGTGCCAGCAATCCGGTAGGGACAGAGACCCAGTACTTC.